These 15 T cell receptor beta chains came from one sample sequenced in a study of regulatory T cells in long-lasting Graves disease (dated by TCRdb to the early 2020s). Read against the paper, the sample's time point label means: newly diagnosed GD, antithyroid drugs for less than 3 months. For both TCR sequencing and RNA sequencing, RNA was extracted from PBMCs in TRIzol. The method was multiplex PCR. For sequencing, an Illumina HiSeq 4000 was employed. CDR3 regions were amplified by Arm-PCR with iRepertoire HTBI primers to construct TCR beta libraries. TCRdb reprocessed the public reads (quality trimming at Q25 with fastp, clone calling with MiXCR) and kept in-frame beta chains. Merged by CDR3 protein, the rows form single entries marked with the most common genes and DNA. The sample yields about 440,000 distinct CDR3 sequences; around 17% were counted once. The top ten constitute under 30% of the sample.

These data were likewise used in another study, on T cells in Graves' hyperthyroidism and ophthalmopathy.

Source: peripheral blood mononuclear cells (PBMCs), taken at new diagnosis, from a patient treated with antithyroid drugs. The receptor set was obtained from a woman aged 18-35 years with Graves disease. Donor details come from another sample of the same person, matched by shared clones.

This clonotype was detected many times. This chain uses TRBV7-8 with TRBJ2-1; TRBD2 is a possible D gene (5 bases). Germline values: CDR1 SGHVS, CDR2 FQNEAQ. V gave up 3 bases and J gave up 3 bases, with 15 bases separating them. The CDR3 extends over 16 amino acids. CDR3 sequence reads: CASSFGEISGYNEQFF. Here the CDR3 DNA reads TGTGCCAGCAGCTTCGGGGAAATATCGGGCTACAATGAGCAGTTCTTC.

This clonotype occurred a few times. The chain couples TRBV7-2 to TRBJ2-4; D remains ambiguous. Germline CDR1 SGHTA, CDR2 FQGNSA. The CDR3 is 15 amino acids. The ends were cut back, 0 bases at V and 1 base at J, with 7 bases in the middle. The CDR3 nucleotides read TGTGCCAGCAGCTTAGCGTTTGGGGCCAAAAACATTCAGTACTTC. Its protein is CASSLAFGAKNIQYF.

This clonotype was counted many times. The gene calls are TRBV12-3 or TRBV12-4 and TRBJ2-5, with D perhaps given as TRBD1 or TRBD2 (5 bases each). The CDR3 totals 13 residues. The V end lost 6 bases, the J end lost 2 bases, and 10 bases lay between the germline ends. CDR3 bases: TGTGCCAGCAGATGGGGGTGGCAAGAGACCCAGTACTTC. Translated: CASRWGWQETQYF.

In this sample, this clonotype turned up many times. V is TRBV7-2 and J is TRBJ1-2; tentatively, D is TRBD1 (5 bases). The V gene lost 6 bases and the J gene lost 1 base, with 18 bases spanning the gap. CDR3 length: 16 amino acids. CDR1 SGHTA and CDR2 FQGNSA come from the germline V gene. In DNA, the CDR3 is TGTGCCAGCAGTCCGGGACGGGCGGATATTAACTATGGCTACACCTTC. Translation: CASSPGRADINYGYTF.

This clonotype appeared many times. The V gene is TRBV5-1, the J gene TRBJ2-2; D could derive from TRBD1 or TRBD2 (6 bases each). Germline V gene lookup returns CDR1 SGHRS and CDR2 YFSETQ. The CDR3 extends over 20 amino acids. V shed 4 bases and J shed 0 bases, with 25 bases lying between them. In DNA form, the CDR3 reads TGCGCCAGCAGCCTGAGACTAGTAGTGGGGGGACACGCGAACACCGGGGAGCTGTTTTTT. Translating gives CASSLRLVVGGHANTGELFF.

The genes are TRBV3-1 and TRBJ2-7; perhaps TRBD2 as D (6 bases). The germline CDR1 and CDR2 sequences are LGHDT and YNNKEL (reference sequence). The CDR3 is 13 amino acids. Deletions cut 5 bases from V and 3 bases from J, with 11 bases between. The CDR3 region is CASSVRLGYEQYF. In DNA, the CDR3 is TGTGCCAGCAGCGTGAGACTAGGCTACGAGCAGTACTTC.

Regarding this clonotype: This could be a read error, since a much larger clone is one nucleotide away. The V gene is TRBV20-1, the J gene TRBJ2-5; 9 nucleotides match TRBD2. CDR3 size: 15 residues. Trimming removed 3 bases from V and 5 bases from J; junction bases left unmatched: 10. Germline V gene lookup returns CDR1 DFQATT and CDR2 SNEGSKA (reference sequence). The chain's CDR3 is CSASGSLAGVETQYF. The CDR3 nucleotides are TGCAGTGCTAGTGGGAGCTTAGCGGGAGTTGAGACCCAGTACTTC.

In DNA form, the CDR3 reads TGCAGTGCTAGAGATCCCCGGGCCCCCTACGAGCAGTACTTC. Protein product: CSARDPRAPYEQYF. The chain recombines TRBV20-1 with TRBJ2-7; D call uncertain. This CDR3 is built from 14 residues. Germline assignment: CDR1 DFQATT and CDR2 SNEGSKA (reference sequence). Trimming took off 0 bases at V and 2 bases at J, with 11 bases between the two ends.

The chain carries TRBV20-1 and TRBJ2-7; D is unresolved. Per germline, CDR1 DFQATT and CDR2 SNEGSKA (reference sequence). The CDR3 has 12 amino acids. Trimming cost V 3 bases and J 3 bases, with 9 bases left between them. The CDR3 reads CSASTPRYEQYF. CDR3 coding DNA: TGCAGTGCTAGTACTCCCCGCTACGAGCAGTACTTC.

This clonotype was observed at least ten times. Here the CDR3 reads CASSSHGAGETQYF. Here the CDR3 DNA reads TGTGCCAGCAGCTCCCACGGGGCGGGAGAGACCCAGTACTTC. V is TRBV13 and J is TRBJ2-5; D possibly uses TRBD1 or TRBD2 (5 bases each). CDR1 and CDR2 from the germline V gene are PRHDT and FYEKMQ (reference sequence). The CDR3 consists of 14 residues. V lost 4 bases, J lost 4 bases, and 13 bases lay in between.

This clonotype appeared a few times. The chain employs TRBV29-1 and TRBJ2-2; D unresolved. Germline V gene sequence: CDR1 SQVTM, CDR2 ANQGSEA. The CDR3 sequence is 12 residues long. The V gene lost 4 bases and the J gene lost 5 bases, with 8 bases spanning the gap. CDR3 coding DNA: TGCAGCGTTGTATCCGGAACCGGGGAGCTGTTTTTT. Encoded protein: CSVVSGTGELFF.

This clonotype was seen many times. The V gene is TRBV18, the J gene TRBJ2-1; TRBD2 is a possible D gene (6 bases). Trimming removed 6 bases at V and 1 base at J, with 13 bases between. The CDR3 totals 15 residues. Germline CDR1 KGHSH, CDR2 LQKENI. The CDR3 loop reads CASSRVGGSYNEQFF. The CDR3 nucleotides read TGTGCCAGCTCCCGAGTGGGGGGTTCCTACAATGAGCAGTTCTTC.

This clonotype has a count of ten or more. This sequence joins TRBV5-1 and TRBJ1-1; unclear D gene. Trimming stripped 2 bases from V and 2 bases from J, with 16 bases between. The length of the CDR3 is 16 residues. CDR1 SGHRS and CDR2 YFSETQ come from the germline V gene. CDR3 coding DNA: TGCGCCAGCAGCTTAAACACAGCGGTCCTAAACACTGAAGCTTTCTTT. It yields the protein CASSLNTAVLNTEAFF.

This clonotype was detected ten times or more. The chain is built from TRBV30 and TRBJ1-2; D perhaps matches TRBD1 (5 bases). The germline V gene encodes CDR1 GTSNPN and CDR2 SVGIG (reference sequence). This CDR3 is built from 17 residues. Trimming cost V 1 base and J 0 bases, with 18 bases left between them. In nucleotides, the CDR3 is TGTGCCTGGAGTGCCCACCAGGGTGGGTATGCTAACTATGGCTACACCTTC. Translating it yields CAWSAHQGGYANYGYTF.

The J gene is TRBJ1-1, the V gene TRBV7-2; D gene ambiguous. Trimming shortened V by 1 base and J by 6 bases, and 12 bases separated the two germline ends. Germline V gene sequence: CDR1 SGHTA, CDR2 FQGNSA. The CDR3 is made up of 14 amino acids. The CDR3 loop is CASSLEMGLAEAFF. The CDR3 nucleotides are TGTGCCAGCAGCTTAGAGATGGGTTTGGCTGAAGCTTTCTTT.